The 11 T cell receptor beta chains presented below share a single source sample, sequenced in a study of glioma-infiltrating T cells after dendritic cell vaccination. Only in-frame clones appear in the TCRdb table, and some are missing; sequencing was by immunoSEQ multiplex PCR. The sample lists about 92,000 clones; just over 85% were seen once. The specimen comprised blood, sampled before dendritic cell vaccination. All receptors derive from a human donor with glioblastoma.

The genes are TRBV7-2 and TRBJ2-3; D is uncertain. The V end lost 5 bases, the J end lost 2 bases, and 11 bases lay between the germline ends. The CDR3 contains 14 residues. Germline CDR1 and CDR2: SGHTA and FQGNSA. The CDR3 spells CASSGRLYTDTQYF. DNA for the CDR3: TGTGCCAGCAGCGGCCGACTCTACACAGATACGCAGTATTTT.

The chain links TRBV2 to TRBJ1-2; 7 bases line up with TRBD1. The germline V gene has CDR1 SNHLY and CDR2 FYNNEI. With V trimmed by 8 bases and J by 6 bases, 9 bases remained unmatched. The CDR3 extends over 13 amino acids. The CDR3 reads CASGTTGTDGYTF. The CDR3 DNA sequence: TGTGCCAGCGGTACGACAGGGACCGATGGCTACACCTTC.

The V gene is TRBV4-1, the J gene TRBJ2-7, with 7 bases that match TRBD1. CDR3 length: 15 residues. V shed 0 bases and J 0 bases; nucleotides not matched to a gene: 2. The germline CDR1 and CDR2 sequences are MGHRA and YSYEKL. DNA of the CDR3: TGCGCCAGCAGCCAAGACAGGGGGATCTCCTACGAGCAGTACTTC. Translation gives CASSQDRGISYEQYF.

The chain has TRBV5-4 and TRBJ2-7; 14 positions agree with TRBD2. Per germline, CDR1 SGHNT and CDR2 YYREEE (reference sequence). The CDR3 extends over 16 amino acids. The ends lost 4 bases at V and 7 bases at J; junction bases unmatched: 10. The CDR3 is CASSTGTSGSLIEQYF. The CDR3 DNA sequence: TGTGCCAGCAGCACCGGGACTAGCGGGAGCCTTATTGAGCAGTACTTC.

This clone was observed once. The V and J genes are TRBV29-1 and TRBJ2-7; D is uncertain. CDR1 is SQVTM and CDR2 is ANQGSEA in the germline V gene. The V and J ends lost 5 bases and 0 bases respectively, with 17 bases between them. The CDR3 covers 15 residues. CDR3 bases: TGCAGCGTTCTGTACCCCACAAGCGTCTCCTACGAGCAGTACTTC. Encoded protein: CSVLYPTSVSYEQYF.

The gene calls are TRBV5-6 and TRBJ2-5, with TRBD2 identical over 11 bases. V shed 2 bases, J shed 5 bases, and the junction held 8 bases outside the gene matches. The CDR3 sequence is 16 residues long. From germline, CDR1 is SGHDT and CDR2 YYEEEE. CDR3: CASSFGLAGGQETQYF. CDR3 sequence (DNA): TGTGCCAGCAGCTTCGGGCTAGCGGGGGGCCAGGAGACCCAGTACTTC.

In this sample, this clone turned up a few times. The V call is TRBV2, the J call TRBJ1-5; D gene uncertain. Germline loops: CDR1 SNHLY, CDR2 FYNNEI. This CDR3 contains 13 residues. Trimming took off 4 bases at V and 4 bases at J, with 8 bases between the two ends. The CDR3 region has the DNA TGTGCCAGCAGTGTTGGAGAAAATCAGCCCCAGCATTTT. Amino acids: CASSVGENQPQHF.

The chain recombines TRBV5-6 with TRBJ1-3, with D hard to call. Germline CDR1 SGHDT, CDR2 YYEEEE. CDR3 size: 13 residues. Trimming cost V 2 bases and J 0 bases, with 3 bases left between them. The CDR3: CASSFISGNTIYF. The CDR3 DNA follows: TGTGCCAGCAGCTTTATCTCTGGAAACACCATATATTTT.

This sequence joins TRBV9 and TRBJ2-7; 10 bases line up with TRBD2. This CDR3 is 15 amino acids long. Germline V gene lookup returns CDR1 SGDLS and CDR2 YYNGEE. The trim removed 0 bases at V and 3 bases at J, leaving 3 bases unmatched. The CDR3 reads CASSVGASGGYEQYF. The CDR3 DNA reads TGTGCCAGCAGCGTAGGGGCTAGCGGGGGCTACGAGCAGTACTTC.

V gene TRBV6-1 combines with J gene TRBJ2-1; 11 nucleotides align to TRBD1. The trim removed 6 bases at V and 4 bases at J, leaving 5 bases unmatched. Per the germline V gene, CDR1 is MNHNS and CDR2 is SASEGT. The length of the CDR3 is 15 residues. The CDR3 sequence is CASSEGQGGYNEQFF. In DNA form, the CDR3 reads TGTGCCAGCAGCGAGGGACAGGGGGGATACAATGAGCAGTTCTTC.

The chain carries TRBV4-1 and TRBJ1-2, with 7 positions matching TRBD1. Germline V gene data show CDR1 as MGHRA and CDR2 as YSYEKL. This CDR3 has 17 residues. Trimming took 3 bases from V and 0 from J; bases not matched to a gene: 10. The CDR3 DNA is TGCGCCAGCAGCCATTCTCGCCGGGACAGACCTAACTATGGCTACACCTTC. Translated: CASSHSRRDRPNYGYTF.